This T cell receptor beta chain was captured by sequencing in a study of blood T cells in healthy people across ages. Looking at the study overall: Roughly one uniquely barcoded beta molecule per two T cells was captured.

CDR1 LGHNA and CDR2 YSLEER come from the germline V gene. The CDR3 covers 18 residues. With 1 base removed from V and 0 bases from J, the gap between germline ends came to 15 bases. General observations from the study: When set beside aged donors, long-lived donors presented more naive CD4+ cells and higher diversity.

Of note for this clonotype: The antigen is undetermined.

With a J-beta primer mix and a sample-barcoded 5' primer, a second PCR ran about 6 to 11 cycles. TCRdb passed the 5' RACE reads through MiXCR, listing each CDR3 protein once. The sample lists about 570,000 distinct CDR3 sequences, approximately 25% seen once, with roughly 18% in the top ten. V and J are TRBV4-3 and TRBJ2-2; the D gene is possibly TRBD2 (7 bases). The sample taken for sequencing was blood. The TCR sequence derives from a woman aged 65 to 85 in good health. CDR3 in DNA: TGCGCCAGCAGCCAAGGGACGGGGGGCCCTACGAACACCGGGGAGCTGTTTTTT. Protein sequence: CASSQGTGGPTNTGELFF.